This T cell receptor (beta chain) was profiled in a study of tumor and adjacent non-tumor tissue in lung cancer. The CDR3 is made up of 14 amino acids. With 3 bases removed from V and 1 base from J, the gap between germline ends came to 9 bases. The germline V gene encodes CDR1 KGHSH and CDR2 LQKENI. This clonotype has at least ten counts. No cell sorting was done before RNA was extracted from the tissue. More than 3 cm separated this lung sample from the edge of the tumor. Three rounds of nested PCR, following a modified ARM-PCR protocol, produced the TCRbeta library. TCRdb independently ran MiXCR on the multiplex PCR reads; one entry per CDR3 protein. The sample holds fewer than 100,000 distinct CDR3 sequences; around 76% are singletons and the top ten take around a fifth.

The rearrangement joins TRBV18 to TRBJ1-2; D ambiguous. The sample taken for sequencing was distant non-tumor lung tissue. This receptor was identified in a woman aged 45-60 years with non-small cell lung cancer. CDR3 nucleotide sequence: TGTGCCAGCTCACCGGGGAACATTAACTATGGCTACACCTTC. This codes for CASSPGNINYGYTF.